What follows is one T cell receptor (beta chain) and its context. The antigen it recognizes is unknown. No base-level quality is on record; no much larger clone is a single base apart. Separate from the approximately 690-subject first cohort, the validation cohort of about 130 subjects was the group to which the donors belonged. This sample is part of a study of cytomegalovirus exposure and HLA in healthy donors (dated by TCRdb to the late 2010s). Background for the entire study: The approximately 710 repertoires of the first cohort and the approximately 110 validation repertoires were produced on the same platform, according to a later analysis. To predict cytomegalovirus infection status, the study combined high-throughput TCR immunosequencing, statistical association of individual TCRs with disease status, and machine learning. In addition to the first cohort of 666 subjects, a separate validation cohort of 120 different subjects was used. The study aimed to test whether signatures of past pathogen exposure could be identified by cataloging public T cell receptors. The investigation overall reported the following: Subsequent analysis determined that TCRs grouped into clusters in the first cohort also showed a tendency toward co-occurrence across the approximately 110 validation repertoires, and approximately 93% of cluster scores exceeded 0. A total of 150 or so TCR beta chains were listed by the study as associated with cytomegalovirus. According to the authors, the approach could potentially be generalized to other disease states and immunological phenotypes. A few of the identified cytomegalovirus-associated TCR beta chains were confirmed in vitro to be specific for cytomegalovirus antigens. While some public TCRs were present in many individuals, most TCR sequences turned up only very rarely across donors. The validation cohort had no HLA typing available for a later analysis, so co-occurrence within that cohort was assessed over all 120 repertoires. Cytomegalovirus status was reported to be diagnosed by the classifier with high specificity and sensitivity in both the original and validation cohorts.

The library was made by the immunoSEQ multiplex PCR assay. In the original analysis: A statistical classification framework was built to diagnose cytomegalovirus status from the catalog of TCR beta chain sequences. Here the immuneACCESS table is served through TCRdb, limited to in-frame sequences with V and J called. Missing clones are a known gap in these copies; in checked studies unresolved V genes cover under half, and the rest lacks a known reason. V and J calls plus clone size are reproduced from that table; the DNA served to infer D and trimming. For this sample the table gives 330,000 or so clones, of which just over 85% were detected only once. About 0.8% of the sample belongs to the ten largest clones. V is cut back by 4 bases and J by 5 bases, with 8 bases in the junction unmatched. The CDR3 measures 14 amino acids from cysteine to phenylalanine. Of all the DNA, just the CDR3 is kept, 42 bases in frame from base 1. Taken from the germline V gene, the CDR1 and CDR2 loops are SGHRS and YFSETQ.

The chain employs TRBV5-1 and TRBJ2-7, and 8 junction bases match TRBD1. This sequence originates from a young woman in good health and CMV-seronegative. The sequencing sample was made of PBMCs. The nucleotide sequence is given as TGCGCCAGCAGCCAAATGACAGGGGAGAACGAGCAGTACTTC. Its product reads: CASSQMTGENEQYF.